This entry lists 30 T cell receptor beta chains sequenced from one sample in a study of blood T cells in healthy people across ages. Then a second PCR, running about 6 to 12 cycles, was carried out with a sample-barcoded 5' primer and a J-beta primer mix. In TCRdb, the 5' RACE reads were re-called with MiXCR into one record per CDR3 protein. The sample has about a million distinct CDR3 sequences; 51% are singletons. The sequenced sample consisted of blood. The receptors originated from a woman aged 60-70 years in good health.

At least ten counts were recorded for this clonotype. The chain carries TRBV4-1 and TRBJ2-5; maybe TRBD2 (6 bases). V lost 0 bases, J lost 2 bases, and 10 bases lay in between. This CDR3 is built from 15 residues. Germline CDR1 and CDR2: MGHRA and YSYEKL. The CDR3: CASSQDVSGQETQYF. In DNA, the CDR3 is TGCGCCAGCAGCCAAGATGTCAGCGGGCAAGAGACCCAGTACTTC.

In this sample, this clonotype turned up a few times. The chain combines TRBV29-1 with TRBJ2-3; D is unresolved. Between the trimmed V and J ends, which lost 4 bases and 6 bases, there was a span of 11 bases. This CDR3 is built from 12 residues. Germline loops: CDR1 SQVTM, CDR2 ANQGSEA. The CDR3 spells CSVVGLGDTQYF. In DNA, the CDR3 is TGCAGCGTTGTCGGCCTAGGGGATACGCAGTATTTT.

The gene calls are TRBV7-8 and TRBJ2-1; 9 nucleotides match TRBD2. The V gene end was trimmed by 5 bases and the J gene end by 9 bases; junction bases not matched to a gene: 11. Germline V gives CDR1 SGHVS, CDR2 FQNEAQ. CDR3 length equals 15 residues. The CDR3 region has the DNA TGTGCCAGCAGCCCCTTAGCGGGAGCAAACTGTGAGCAGTTCTTC. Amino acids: CASSPLAGANCEQFF.

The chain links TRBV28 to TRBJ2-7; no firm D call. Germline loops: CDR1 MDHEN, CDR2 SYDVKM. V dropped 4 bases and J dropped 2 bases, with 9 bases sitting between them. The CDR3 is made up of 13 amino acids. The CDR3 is CASSSYTAYEQYF. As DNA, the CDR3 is TGTGCCAGCAGTTCCTATACCGCCTACGAGCAGTACTTC.

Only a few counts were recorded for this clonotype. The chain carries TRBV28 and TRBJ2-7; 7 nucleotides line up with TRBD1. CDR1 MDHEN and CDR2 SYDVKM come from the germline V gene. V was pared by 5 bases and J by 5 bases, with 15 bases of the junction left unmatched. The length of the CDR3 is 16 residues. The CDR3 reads CASSPQTGFFSHEQYF. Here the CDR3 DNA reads TGTGCCAGCAGTCCCCAGACAGGGTTCTTTAGCCACGAGCAGTACTTC.

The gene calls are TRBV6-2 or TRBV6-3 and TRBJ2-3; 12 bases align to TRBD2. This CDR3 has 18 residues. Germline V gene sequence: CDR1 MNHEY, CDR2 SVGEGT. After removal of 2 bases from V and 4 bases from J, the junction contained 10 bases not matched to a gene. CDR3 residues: CASSYTLGLAGRADTQYF. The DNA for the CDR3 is TGTGCCAGCAGTTACACCCTCGGACTAGCGGGAAGGGCAGATACGCAGTATTTT.

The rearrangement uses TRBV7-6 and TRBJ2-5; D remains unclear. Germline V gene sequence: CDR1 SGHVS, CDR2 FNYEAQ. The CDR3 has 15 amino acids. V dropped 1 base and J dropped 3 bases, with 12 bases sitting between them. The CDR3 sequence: CASSLGGWGKETQYF. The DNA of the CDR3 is TGTGCCAGCAGCTTAGGGGGTTGGGGAAAAGAGACCCAGTACTTC.

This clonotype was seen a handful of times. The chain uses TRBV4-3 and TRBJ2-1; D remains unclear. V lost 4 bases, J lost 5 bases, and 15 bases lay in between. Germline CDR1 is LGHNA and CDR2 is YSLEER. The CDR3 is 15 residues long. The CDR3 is CASSPEFAEHNEQFF. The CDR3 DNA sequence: TGCGCCAGCAGCCCTGAATTCGCGGAGCACAATGAGCAGTTCTTC.

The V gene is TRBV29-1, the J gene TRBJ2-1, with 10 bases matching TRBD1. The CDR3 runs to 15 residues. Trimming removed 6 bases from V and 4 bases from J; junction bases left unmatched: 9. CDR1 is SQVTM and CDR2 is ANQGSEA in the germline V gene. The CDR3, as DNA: TGCAGCGTAGCCGGGACAGGGGCTTTATACAATGAGCAGTTCTTC. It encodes CSVAGTGALYNEQFF.

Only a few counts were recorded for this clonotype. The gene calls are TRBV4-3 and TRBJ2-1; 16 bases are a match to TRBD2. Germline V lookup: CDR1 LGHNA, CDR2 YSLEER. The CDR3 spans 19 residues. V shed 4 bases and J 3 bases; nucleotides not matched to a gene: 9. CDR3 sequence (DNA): TGCGCCAGCAGCCCGGGGACTAGCGGGAGGGCCTCTATCTACAATGAGCAGTTCTTC. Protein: CASSPGTSGRASIYNEQFF.

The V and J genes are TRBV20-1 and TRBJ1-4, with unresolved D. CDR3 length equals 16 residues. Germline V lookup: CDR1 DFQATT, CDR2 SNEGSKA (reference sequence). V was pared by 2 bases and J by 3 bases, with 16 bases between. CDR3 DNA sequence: TGCAGTGCTAGAAGATACCCCGACTCCCCTAATGAAAAACTGTTTTTT. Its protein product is CSARRYPDSPNEKLFF.

CDR3 DNA: TGTGCCACCAGCAGAGTAGGTGGGACAGTATACAATGAGCAGTTCTTC. Residues: CATSRVGGTVYNEQFF. The rearrangement uses TRBV15 and TRBJ2-1; the match to TRBD1 covers 7 bases. V lost 1 base to trimming and J lost 4 bases; unmatched junction nucleotides: 7. This CDR3 has 16 amino acids. Germline CDR1 LNHNV, CDR2 YYDKDF (reference sequence).

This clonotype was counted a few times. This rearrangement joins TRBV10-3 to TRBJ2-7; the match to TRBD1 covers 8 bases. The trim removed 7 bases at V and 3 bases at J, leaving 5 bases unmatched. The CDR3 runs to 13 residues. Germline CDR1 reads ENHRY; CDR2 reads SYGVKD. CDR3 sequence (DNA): TGTGCCATCAATGGACAGGGAGACTACGAGCAGTACTTC. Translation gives CAINGQGDYEQYF.

Here the CDR3 reads CASSSRTSGRANIQYF. CDR3 DNA sequence: TGTGCCAGCAGTTCCAGGACTAGCGGGAGGGCAAACATTCAGTACTTC. This chain connects TRBV28 to TRBJ2-4, with 15 bases aligning to TRBD2. V lost 4 bases and J lost 6; bases outside the gene matches: 4. There are 16 residues in the CDR3. CDR1 is MDHEN, CDR2 SYDVKM, per germline.

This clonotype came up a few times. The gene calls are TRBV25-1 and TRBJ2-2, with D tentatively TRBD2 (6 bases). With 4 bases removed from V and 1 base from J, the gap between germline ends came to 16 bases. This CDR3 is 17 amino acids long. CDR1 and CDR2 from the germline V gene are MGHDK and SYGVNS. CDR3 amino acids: CASSAALGGRNTGELFF. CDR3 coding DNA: TGTGCCAGCAGTGCGGCCCTCGGGGGACGGAACACCGGGGAGCTGTTTTTT.

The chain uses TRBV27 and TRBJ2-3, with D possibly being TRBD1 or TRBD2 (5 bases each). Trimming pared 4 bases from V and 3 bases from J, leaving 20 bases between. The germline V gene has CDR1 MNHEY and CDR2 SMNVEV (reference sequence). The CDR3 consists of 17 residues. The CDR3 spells CASSSSNRDHETDTQYF. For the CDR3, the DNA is TGTGCCAGCAGTTCCTCCAACCGGGACCACGAAACAGATACGCAGTATTTT.

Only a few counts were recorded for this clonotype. CDR3 DNA sequence: TGTGCCACCGGACAGGGAGCTCACGAGCAGTACTTC. Its translation: CATGQGAHEQYF. The chain is built from TRBV6-5 and TRBJ2-7; TRBD1 matches at 8 bases. V shed 10 bases and J 5 bases; nucleotides not matched to a gene: 7. The germline V gene has CDR1 MNHEY and CDR2 SVGAGI. This CDR3 region has 12 residues.

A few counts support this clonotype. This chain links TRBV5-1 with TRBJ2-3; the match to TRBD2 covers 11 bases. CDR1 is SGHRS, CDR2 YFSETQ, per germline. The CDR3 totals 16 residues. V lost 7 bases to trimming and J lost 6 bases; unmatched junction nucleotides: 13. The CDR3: CASGLAGGIGFDTQYF. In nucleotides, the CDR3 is TGCGCCAGCGGGCTAGCGGGAGGCATCGGGTTCGATACGCAGTATTTT.

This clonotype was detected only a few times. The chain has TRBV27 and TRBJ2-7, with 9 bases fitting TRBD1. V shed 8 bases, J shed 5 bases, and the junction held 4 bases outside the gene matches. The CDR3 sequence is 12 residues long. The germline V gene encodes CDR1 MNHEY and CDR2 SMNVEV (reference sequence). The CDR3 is CASGDRVHEQYF. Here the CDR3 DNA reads TGTGCCAGCGGGGACAGGGTCCACGAGCAGTACTTC.

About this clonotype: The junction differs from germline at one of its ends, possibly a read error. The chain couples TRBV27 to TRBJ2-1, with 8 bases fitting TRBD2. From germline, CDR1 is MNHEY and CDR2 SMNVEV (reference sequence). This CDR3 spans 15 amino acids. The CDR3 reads CASSLGREAYNEQFF. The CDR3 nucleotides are TGTGCCAGCAGTTTAGGGCGGGAGGCCTACAACGAGCAGTTCTTC.

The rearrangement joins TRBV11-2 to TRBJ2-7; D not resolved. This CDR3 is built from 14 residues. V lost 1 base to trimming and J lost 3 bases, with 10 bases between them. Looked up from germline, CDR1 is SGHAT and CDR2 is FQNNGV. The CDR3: CASSLVPDGYEQYF. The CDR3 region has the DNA TGTGCCAGCAGCTTAGTCCCAGACGGCTACGAGCAGTACTTC.

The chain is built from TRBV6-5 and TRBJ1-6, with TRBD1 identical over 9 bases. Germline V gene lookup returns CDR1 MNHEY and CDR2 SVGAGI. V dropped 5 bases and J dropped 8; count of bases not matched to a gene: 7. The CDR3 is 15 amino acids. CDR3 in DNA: TGTGCCAGCAGTACCCGGGACAGGGTTGATTCACCCCTCCACTTT. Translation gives CASSTRDRVDSPLHF.

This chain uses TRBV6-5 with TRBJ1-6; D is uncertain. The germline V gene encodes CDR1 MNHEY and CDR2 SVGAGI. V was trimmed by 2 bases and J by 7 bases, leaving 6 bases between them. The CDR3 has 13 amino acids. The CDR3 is CASSYPGNSPLHF. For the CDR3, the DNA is TGTGCCAGCAGTTACCCCGGGAATTCACCCCTCCACTTT.

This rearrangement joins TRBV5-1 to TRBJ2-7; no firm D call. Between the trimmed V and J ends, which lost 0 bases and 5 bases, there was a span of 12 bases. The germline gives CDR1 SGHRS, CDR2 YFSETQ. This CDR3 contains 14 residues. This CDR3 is CASSLAAATDEQYF. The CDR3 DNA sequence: TGCGCCAGCAGCTTGGCCGCGGCAACCGACGAGCAGTACTTC.

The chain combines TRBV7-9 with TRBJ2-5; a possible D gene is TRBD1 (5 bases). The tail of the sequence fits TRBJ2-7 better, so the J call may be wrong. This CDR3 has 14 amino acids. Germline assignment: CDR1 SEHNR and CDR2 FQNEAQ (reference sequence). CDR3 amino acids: CASSFEGVRSEQYF. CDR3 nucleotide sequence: TGTGCCAGCAGCTTTGAAGGGGTCAGAAGCGAGCAGTACTTC.

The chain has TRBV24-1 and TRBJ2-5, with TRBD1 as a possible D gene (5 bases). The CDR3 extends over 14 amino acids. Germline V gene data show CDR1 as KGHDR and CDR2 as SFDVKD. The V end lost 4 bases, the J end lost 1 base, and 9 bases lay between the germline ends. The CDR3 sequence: CATSDIDSQETQYF. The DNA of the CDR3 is TGTGCCACCAGTGACATCGACAGCCAAGAGACCCAGTACTTC.

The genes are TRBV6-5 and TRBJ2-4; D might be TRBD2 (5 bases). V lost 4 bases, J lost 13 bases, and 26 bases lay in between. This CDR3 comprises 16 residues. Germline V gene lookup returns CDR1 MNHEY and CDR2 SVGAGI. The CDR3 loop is CASSSNYHPYMEEQYF. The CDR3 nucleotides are TGTGCCAGCAGTTCGAACTACCATCCCTACATGGAGGAGCAGTACTTC.

CDR3 nucleotide sequence: TGCAGCGTTTTAACAGGTCCGTCCTCCTACGAGCAGTACTTC. As protein: CSVLTGPSSYEQYF. The chain employs TRBV29-1 and TRBJ2-7, with D possibly matching TRBD1 (5 bases). This CDR3 contains 14 residues. Germline V gene lookup returns CDR1 SQVTM and CDR2 ANQGSEA. V was trimmed by 5 bases and J by 0 bases, leaving 14 bases between them.

For the CDR3, the DNA is TGTGCCGCGACCGACTCTGGGGCCAACGTCCTGACTTTC. Its translation is CAATDSGANVLTF. The rearrangement links TRBV15 to TRBJ2-6; D is undetermined. The CDR3 extends over 13 amino acids. Germline lookup yields CDR1 LNHNV and CDR2 YYDKDF (reference sequence). V lost 11 bases, J lost 0 bases, and 8 bases lay in between.

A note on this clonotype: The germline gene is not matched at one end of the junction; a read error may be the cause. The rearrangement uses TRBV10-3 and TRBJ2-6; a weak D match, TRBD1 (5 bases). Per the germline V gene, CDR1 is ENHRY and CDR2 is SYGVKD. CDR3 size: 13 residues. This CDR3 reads CATGHSGVNVLTF. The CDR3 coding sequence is TGTGCCACAGGACACTCTGGGGTCAACGTCCTGACTTTC.